The following is a TCR beta chain sequence with its context. The sample originates from a study of neurological immune-mediated disorders. MiXCR, applied by TCRdb to the 5' RACE reads, yields one record per CDR3 protein. Of some 68,000 distinct CDR3 sequences in the sample, roughly 13% are singletons; the top ten hold under 5.5%. The trim removed 6 bases at V and 4 bases at J, leaving 8 bases unmatched. The CDR3 sequence is 15 residues long. This sample's time point: longitudinal time-point 1 (baseline). This receptor was taken from a female donor with HTLV-1-associated myelopathy (HAM/TSP). The chain combines TRBV12-3 or TRBV12-4 with TRBJ1-5; 8 positions agree with TRBD1. The sequenced sample consisted of PBMCs. The DNA for the CDR3 is TGTGCCAGCAGCCGGACAGGGTACGATAATCAGCCCCAGCATTTT. It translates to CASSRTGYDNQPQHF.